The source of this TCR beta chain is a study of immune characterization of retroperitoneal liposarcoma. Germline CDR1 MNHNS, CDR2 SASEGT. With 7 bases removed from V and 4 bases from J, the gap between germline ends came to 17 bases. The CDR3 has 15 residues. Each CDR3 protein gets one entry after TCRdb re-called the PCR reads with MiXCR. The sample contains thousands of distinct CDR3 sequences, 35% to 50% of which appear only once. The receptor was isolated from a male donor with retroperitoneal liposarcoma. Source material: tumor tissue. The chain recombines TRBV6-1 with TRBJ2-1; possibly TRBD1 for D (5 bases). DNA of the CDR3: TGTGCCAGCACCATAAACGGGCAGGGATACAATGAGCAGTTCTTC. Encoded protein: CASTINGQGYNEQFF.